A single sample is the source of the 22 T cell receptor beta chains below, sequenced in a study of lymphopenia after photon versus proton radiotherapy. Clones were sequenced by immunoSEQ multiplex PCR, and TCRdb holds only the in-frame ones, with some missing. Of about 70,000 clones listed, about nine tenths are singletons. This material consisted of peripheral blood, taken from a patient treated with photon-based radiotherapy. These receptors came from a woman aged 40 to 50 with cholangiocarcinoma.

DNA of the CDR3: TGTGCCAGCAGCCAAAATATGTTCTATGGCTACACCTTC. Protein product: CASSQNMFYGYTF. V is TRBV7-9 and J is TRBJ1-2, with D unclear. CDR3 length: 13 residues. CDR1 is SEHNR, CDR2 FQNEAQ, per germline (reference sequence). V lost 5 bases, J lost 4 bases, and 11 bases lay in between.

The gene calls are TRBV25-1 and TRBJ1-1, with 8 bases fitting TRBD1. Germline V lookup: CDR1 MGHDK, CDR2 SYGVNS. V lost 8 bases, J lost 5 bases, and 7 bases stayed unmatched. This CDR3 region has 13 residues. The CDR3 DNA follows: TGTGCCAGCTTCGGACAGGGTATGACTGAAGCTTTCTTT. This encodes CASFGQGMTEAFF.

The chain combines TRBV5-6 with TRBJ1-3; D gene uncertain. The CDR3 totals 13 residues. V lost 4 bases to trimming and J lost 0 bases, with 5 bases between them. Germline CDR1 and CDR2: SGHDT and YYEEEE. The CDR3, as DNA: TGTGCCAGCAGCCCGAGCTCTGGAAACACCATATATTTT. It encodes CASSPSSGNTIYF.

In DNA, the CDR3 is TGTGCCTGGGAAACAGGGGGCTGGGACACTGAAGCTTTCTTT. It codes for CAWETGGWDTEAFF. This sequence joins TRBV30 and TRBJ1-1; TRBD1 aligns across 9 bases. V shed 5 bases, J shed 3 bases, and the junction held 7 bases outside the gene matches. This CDR3 comprises 14 residues. Germline CDR1 is GTSNPN and CDR2 is SVGIG (reference sequence).

The chain joins TRBV30 to TRBJ1-2, with a tentative D call TRBD1 (6 bases). The germline V and J ends were trimmed by 3 bases and 2 bases, with 19 bases remaining between them. The CDR3 sequence is 16 residues long. Germline CDR1 reads GTSNPN; CDR2 reads SVGIG (reference sequence). CDR3 DNA sequence: TGTGCCTGGAGGATGGGGGGCACCATGTTGAACTATGGCTACACCTTC. Its translation: CAWRMGGTMLNYGYTF.

The chain uses TRBV5-1 and TRBJ2-7, with D possibly being TRBD2 (7 bases). V lost 7 bases and J 4 bases, leaving 21 bases between the germline ends. Germline V gene sequence: CDR1 SGHRS, CDR2 YFSETQ. The CDR3 runs to 15 residues. The CDR3: CASFAAVGGRYEQYF. DNA for the CDR3: TGCGCCAGCTTCGCGGCGGTGGGGGGGCGATACGAGCAGTACTTC. Full variable domain (rest looked up from reference TRBV5-1 and TRBJ2-7): KAGVTQTPRYLIKTRGQQVTLSCSPISGHRSVSWYQQTPGQGLQFLFEYFSETQRNKGNFPGRFSGRQFSNSRSEMNVSTLELGDSALYLCASFAAVGGRYEQYFGPGTRLTVT.

The CDR3 nucleotides are TGTGCCAGCAGCTTATTTTCCGGGACAGGGGCGATTTCGAACACTGAAGCTTTCTTT. The encoded protein is CASSLFSGTGAISNTEAFF. The J gene is TRBJ1-1, the V gene TRBV7-3, with 10 bases fitting TRBD1. Germline trimming cut 2 bases from V and 1 base from J; bases unmatched to any gene: 13. The length of the CDR3 is 19 residues. Germline values: CDR1 SGHTA, CDR2 FQGTGA.

The chain joins TRBV2 to TRBJ2-3; the D gene is possibly TRBD2 (6 bases). The CDR3 is 13 residues long. Per the germline V gene, CDR1 is SNHLY and CDR2 is FYNNEI. V was pared by 8 bases and J by 6 bases, with 15 bases between. As DNA, the CDR3 is TGTGCCAGCCGGGGGACGGGATACGATACGCAGTATTTT. It yields the protein CASRGTGYDTQYF.

The V gene is TRBV7-6, the J gene TRBJ2-3; 14 positions agree with TRBD2. Germline CDR1 reads SGHVS; CDR2 reads FNYEAQ. V trimming: 5 bases; J trimming: 5 bases; junction bases outside the gene matches: 9. CDR3 length equals 17 residues. This chain's CDR3 is CASSLGTSGGLGDTQYF. CDR3 sequence (DNA): TGTGCCAGCAGCCTCGGGACTAGCGGGGGCCTTGGAGATACGCAGTATTTT.

The chain recombines TRBV6-4 with TRBJ1-2; no firm D call. The CDR3 is 14 residues long. In germline, CDR1 is MRHNA, CDR2 SNTAGT. The V gene lost 0 bases and the J gene lost 6 bases, with 11 bases spanning the gap. CDR3 coding DNA: TGTGCCAGCAGTGACTCCGGCAGAATGCATGGCTACACCTTC. This gives the protein CASSDSGRMHGYTF.

This chain connects TRBV28 to TRBJ1-1; D gene unclear. CDR1 MDHEN and CDR2 SYDVKM come from the germline V gene. Trimming pared 2 bases from V and 11 bases from J, leaving 9 bases between. The CDR3 runs 11 residues. The CDR3 sequence: CASSLASLAFF. In DNA, the CDR3 is TGTGCCAGCAGTTTAGCCAGTCTGGCTTTCTTT.

As DNA, the CDR3 is TGCGCCAGCAGCCAAGTGGCCGGTAGTGAAAAACTGTTTTTT. Protein sequence: CASSQVAGSEKLFF. V usage is TRBV4-1 and J usage is TRBJ1-4; D is uncertain. The V and J ends lost 1 base and 7 bases respectively, with 10 bases between them. Germline CDR1 and CDR2: MGHRA and YSYEKL. This CDR3 is 14 amino acids long.

Only a few counts were recorded for this clone. The chain has TRBV6-5 and TRBJ2-7, with 9 bases aligning to TRBD1. The CDR3 loop spans 15 amino acids. The germline V gene has CDR1 MNHEY and CDR2 SVGAGI. J was trimmed by 3 bases and V by 5 bases; bases with no gene match: 8. CDR3 DNA sequence: TGTGCCAGCAGTAGGTCGGGACAGGGTAGCTACGAGCAGTACTTC. Protein: CASSRSGQGSYEQYF.

The rearrangement links TRBV19 to TRBJ1-2; tentatively, D is TRBD1 (6 bases). This CDR3 region has 15 residues. The germline CDR1 and CDR2 sequences are LNHDA and SQIVND (reference sequence). V dropped 5 bases and J dropped 0 bases, with 13 bases sitting between them. The chain's CDR3 is CASSPLDRANYGYTF. The CDR3, as DNA: TGTGCCAGTAGTCCTCTGGACAGAGCTAACTATGGCTACACCTTC.

The chain joins TRBV28 to TRBJ1-2; tentative D call: TRBD1 (5 bases). CDR1 and CDR2 (germline): MDHEN, SYDVKM. V gave up 6 bases and J gave up 5 bases, with 16 bases separating them. This CDR3 has 14 amino acids. The CDR3 spells CASRQEQLSYGYTF. CDR3 DNA: TGTGCCAGCAGACAGGAACAATTATCATATGGCTACACCTTC.

This clone appeared once. The CDR3 spells CASRWTGTYEQYF. CDR3 DNA sequence: TGTGCCAGCAGGTGGACAGGAACCTACGAGCAGTACTTC. The J gene is TRBJ2-7, the V gene TRBV7-2, with TRBD1 matching 7 bases. V shed 6 bases, J shed 2 bases, and the junction held 4 bases outside the gene matches. Germline CDR1 and CDR2: SGHTA and FQGNSA. CDR3 length: 13 residues. Full variable domain (remainder filled in from reference TRBV7-2 and TRBJ2-7): GAGVSQSPSNKVTEKGKDVELRCDPISGHTALYWYRQSLGQGLEFLIYFQGNSAPDKSGLPSDRFSAERTGGSVSTLTIQRTQQEDSAVYLCASRWTGTYEQYFGPGTRLTVT.

As DNA, the CDR3 is TGTGCCAGCAGCTTAATGGGACAAACTGCCTCTGGAAACACCATATATTTT. Encoded protein: CASSLMGQTASGNTIYF. V gene TRBV7-2 combines with J gene TRBJ1-3; D is possibly TRBD1 (6 bases). Trimming took 2 bases from V and 0 from J, leaving 14 bases between them. The CDR3 covers 17 residues. In germline, CDR1 is SGHTA, CDR2 FQGNSA.

The chain has TRBV5-4 and TRBJ1-2; a weak D match, TRBD1 (5 bases). CDR3 size: 15 residues. V gave up 4 bases and J gave up 2 bases, with 15 bases separating them. Germline values: CDR1 SGHNT, CDR2 YYREEE (reference sequence). The CDR3 DNA is TGTGCCAGCAGCCAAGCGTGGGCAGGGAACTATGGCTACACCTTC. Amino acid sequence: CASSQAWAGNYGYTF.

The gene calls are TRBV10-3 and TRBJ1-1; D perhaps matches TRBD1 (6 bases). Germline loops: CDR1 ENHRY, CDR2 SYGVKD. V lost 4 bases, J lost 6 bases, and 24 bases lay in between. The CDR3 is 17 amino acids. In DNA, the CDR3 is TGTGCCATCAGTGCACTCCTAATGGGGGGGCTCGGATCTGAAGCTTTCTTT. This sequence encodes CAISALLMGGLGSEAFF.

As for this clone: The sample contains more than one DNA sequence encoding this CDR3. The chain recombines TRBV9 with TRBJ2-7; D is undetermined. CDR1 and CDR2 (germline): SGDLS, YYNGEE. The V end was cut by 3 bases, the J end by 7 bases, with 14 bases between. CDR3 length equals 13 residues. The CDR3 spells CASSAGDAREQYF. CDR3 nucleotides: TGTGCCAGCAGCGCAGGAGACGCTCGGGAGCAGTACTTC.

This clone appeared once. V gene TRBV28 combines with J gene TRBJ1-2; no clear D gene. The ends were cut back, 7 bases at V and 4 bases at J, with 19 bases in the middle. Germline loops: CDR1 MDHEN, CDR2 SYDVKM. This CDR3 region has 15 residues. In nucleotides, the CDR3 is TGTGCCAGCAACGCCCTCTCCGCCTTTCTCTATGGCTACACCTTC. It specifies CASNALSAFLYGYTF.

For the CDR3, the DNA is TGTGCCAGCAACCTCCGGAGGGGGGGAGGCGAGCAGTACTTC. This codes for CASNLRRGGGEQYF. The chain couples TRBV28 to TRBJ2-7, with D maybe TRBD2 (7 bases). Trimming shortened V by 7 bases and J by 6 bases, and 19 bases separated the two germline ends. CDR3 size: 14 residues. CDR1 and CDR2 (germline): MDHEN, SYDVKM.